This passage covers 26 T cell receptor beta chains from one sample sequenced in a study of shared clonotypes between healthy human individuals. TCRdb's copy holds only in-frame clones and misses some; the assay was immunoSEQ multiplex PCR. Of about 2.3 million clones in the sample, 85% to 95% are singletons; the top ten hold more than 0.35%. Sequencing was carried out using naive CD4+ T cells from PBMCs. The subset denotes: CD45RA+ positively selected. The receptors shown here come from a young man in good health. Some clones in this sample may be carry-over from other donors' samples.

This clone was counted once. V is TRBV7-2 and J is TRBJ1-4; TRBD1 might be the D (5 bases). Germline V gene sequence: CDR1 SGHTA, CDR2 FQGNSA. The CDR3 is made up of 16 amino acids. V shed 5 bases and J shed 0 bases, with 13 bases lying between them. The CDR3 loop is CASSPSRAATNEKLFF. In nucleotides, the CDR3 is TGTGCCAGCAGCCCCAGCAGGGCAGCAACTAATGAAAAACTGTTTTTT.

This chain joins TRBV15 and TRBJ2-7, with D possibly being TRBD1 (6 bases). Between the trimmed V and J ends, which lost 1 base and 4 bases, there was a span of 11 bases. CDR3 length: 14 amino acids. Germline V CDR1 and CDR2: LNHNV, YYDKDF (reference sequence). The CDR3, as DNA: TGTGCCACCAGCAGAGGCCGGGACAAGTACGAGCAGTACTTC. Its translation: CATSRGRDKYEQYF.

The chain combines TRBV18 with TRBJ1-1, with D possibly being TRBD1 (5 bases). CDR1 KGHSH and CDR2 LQKENI come from the germline V gene. This CDR3 is built from 16 residues. The V gene lost 2 bases and the J gene lost 0 bases, with 13 bases spanning the gap. The DNA of the CDR3 is TGTGCCAGCTCACCAGGGGCAGGCATTATGAACACTGAAGCTTTCTTT. It yields the protein CASSPGAGIMNTEAFF.

The chain has TRBV28 and TRBJ1-2; no reliable D call. Germline CDR1 MDHEN, CDR2 SYDVKM. This CDR3 is built from 13 residues. The V gene lost 5 bases and the J gene lost 0 bases, with 7 bases spanning the gap. CDR3 sequence: CASSTRANYGYTF. The CDR3 DNA follows: TGTGCCAGCAGTACGAGGGCTAACTATGGCTACACCTTC.

This clone was seen once. The chain joins TRBV5-4 to TRBJ2-5; 10 bases agree with TRBD2. V shed 7 bases and J 4 bases; nucleotides not matched to a gene: 10. Per germline, CDR1 SGHNT and CDR2 YYREEE (reference sequence). The CDR3 has 15 residues. CDR3 DNA sequence: TGTGCCAGCGACAACAAAGCGGGAGGGCTAGAGACCCAGTACTTC. Protein: CASDNKAGGLETQYF.

The gene calls are TRBV7-3 and TRBJ2-5; D is possibly TRBD2 (5 bases). Germline values: CDR1 SGHTA, CDR2 FQGTGA. This CDR3 region has 13 residues. V lost 1 base and J 7 bases, leaving 10 bases between the germline ends. The CDR3 bases are TGTGCCAGCAGCTTAAACTTTCGGGGGACCCAGTACTTC. This encodes CASSLNFRGTQYF. Together with reference TRBV7-3 and TRBJ2-5, the CDR3 gives the full variable domain: GAGVSQTPSNKVTEKGKYVELRCDPISGHTALYWYRQSLGQGPEFLIYFQGTGAADDSGLPNDRFFAVRPEGSVSTLKIQRTERGDSAVYLCASSLNFRGTQYFGPGTRLLVL.

This sequence joins TRBV6-5 and TRBJ2-7, with D perhaps TRBD2 (6 bases). V was shortened by 6 bases and J by 2 bases, with 17 bases between the two germline ends. CDR1 is MNHEY and CDR2 is SVGAGI in the germline V gene. CDR3 length: 15 residues. The CDR3 DNA sequence: TGTGCCAGCAGCGGATCGAGCGGGCCAACCTACGAGCAGTACTTC. Its protein is CASSGSSGPTYEQYF.

The chain has TRBV18 and TRBJ2-7; weak D call: TRBD1 (6 bases). V shed 7 bases and J shed 2 bases, with 12 bases lying between them. The CDR3 has 13 residues. Germline values: CDR1 KGHSH, CDR2 LQKENI. The CDR3 spells CASLRTDTYEQYF. The CDR3 DNA follows: TGTGCCAGCTTGCGGACAGATACCTACGAGCAGTACTTC.

The chain couples TRBV9 to TRBJ2-1; 9 positions agree with TRBD2. Germline values: CDR1 SGDLS, CDR2 YYNGEE. Germline trimming cut 4 bases from V and 9 bases from J; bases unmatched to any gene: 14. CDR3 length: 16 residues. The CDR3, as DNA: TGTGCCAGCAGCCCTCTTCCGGCTAGCGGGAATGGTGAGCAGTTCTTC. This gives the protein CASSPLPASGNGEQFF.

V and J are TRBV5-4 and TRBJ2-5, with a possible D match to TRBD2 (5 bases). The length of the CDR3 is 15 residues. Trimming stripped 4 bases from V and 1 base from J, with 14 bases between. Germline V CDR1 and CDR2: SGHNT, YYREEE (reference sequence). CDR3 coding DNA: TGTGCCAGCAGCCCTACTAGGAGCCTCCAAGAGACCCAGTACTTC. Protein product: CASSPTRSLQETQYF.

J is TRBJ1-2 and V is TRBV28; 7 bases line up with TRBD1. Trimming removed 6 bases from V and 1 base from J; junction bases left unmatched: 8. This CDR3 region has 15 residues. Germline CDR1 is MDHEN and CDR2 is SYDVKM. The DNA of the CDR3 is TGTGCCAGCAGCAAAACGACAGGGCATAACTATGGCTACACCTTC. Its protein product is CASSKTTGHNYGYTF.

The chain has TRBV6-5 and TRBJ1-6; D unresolved. The germline CDR1 and CDR2 sequences are MNHEY and SVGAGI. The CDR3 is 13 residues long. Trimming removed 6 bases from V and 10 bases from J, with 13 bases in between. The CDR3 reads CASSQLRKSPLHF. The DNA for the CDR3 is TGTGCCAGCAGCCAGTTAAGAAAGTCACCCCTCCACTTT.

This clone showed up just a few times. The rearrangement links TRBV21-1 to TRBJ1-5. TRBV21-1 is described as a pseudogene. The CDR3 is 13 residues long. CDR3 DNA: TGTGCCAGCGGCGTCCGGGCCCCCGATCCCCAGCATTTT. The encoded protein is CASGVRAPDPQHF.

This clone was observed once. The gene calls are TRBV2 and TRBJ2-5; 8 bases match TRBD2. The CDR3 totals 15 residues. The V segment lost 10 bases and the J segment 4 bases; nucleotides outside the gene matches: 14. Germline lookup yields CDR1 SNHLY and CDR2 FYNNEI. CDR3 coding DNA: TGTGCCACCCGGGGGGTTAGCGGGAATGCAGAGACCCAGTACTTC. Translated: CATRGVSGNAETQYF.

The rearrangement links TRBV6-5 to TRBJ1-4; possible D gene TRBD1, 6 bases. In germline, CDR1 is MNHEY, CDR2 SVGAGI. V was trimmed by 1 base and J by 11 bases, leaving 20 bases between them. CDR3 size: 16 residues. CDR3 residues: CASSYFVGDMRWKLFF. The CDR3 nucleotides read TGTGCCAGCAGTTACTTCGTGGGGGACATGAGGTGGAAACTGTTTTTT.

The V and J genes are TRBV4-1 and TRBJ2-7; 9 bases are shared with TRBD1. Trimming removed 3 bases from V and 3 bases from J; junction bases left unmatched: 12. This CDR3 comprises 17 residues. Germline CDR1 reads MGHRA; CDR2 reads YSYEKL. The CDR3 DNA reads TGCGCCAGCAGCCAGCAGGCCGGGACAGGGAGAATCTACGAGCAGTACTTC. Protein product: CASSQQAGTGRIYEQYF.

The rearrangement joins TRBV9 to TRBJ1-2; 10 positions agree with TRBD1. The CDR3 spans 15 residues. With V trimmed by 3 bases and J by 5 bases, 7 bases remained unmatched. CDR1 is SGDLS and CDR2 is YYNGEE in the germline V gene. The CDR3 coding sequence is TGTGCCAGCAGCGCGACAGGGGGCGATCAGTATGGCTACACCTTC. As protein: CASSATGGDQYGYTF.

The CDR3 coding sequence is TGTGCCAGCAGCTTATGGCAGGGCACCGGGGAGCTGTTTTTT. This encodes CASSLWQGTGELFF. This chain links TRBV7-9 with TRBJ2-2; a possible D gene is TRBD1 (5 bases). Germline V CDR1 and CDR2: SEHNR, FQNEAQ (reference sequence). The CDR3 is 14 amino acids. V was cut by 2 bases and J by 4 bases, with 8 bases left in between. Together with reference TRBV7-9 and TRBJ2-2, the CDR3 gives the full variable domain: DTGVSQNPRHKITKRGQNVTFRCDPISEHNRLYWYRQTLGQGPEFLTYFQNEAQLEKSRLLSDRFSAERPKGSFSTLEIQRTEQGDSAMYLCASSLWQGTGELFFGEGSRLTVL.

Points on this clone: The same CDR3 arises from other DNA sequences in this sample as well. The chain is built from TRBV5-1 and TRBJ2-5, with D hard to call. V lost 0 bases and J lost 4, with 7 bases in between. The germline CDR1 and CDR2 sequences are SGHRS and YFSETQ. This CDR3 has 13 amino acids. The CDR3 coding sequence is TGCGCCAGCAGCTTGGGGGGATCAGAGACCCAGTACTTC. Its translation: CASSLGGSETQYF.

This clone has just a few counts. This chain connects TRBV5-1 to TRBJ1-5; no reliable D call. Trimming took 3 bases from V and 4 from J, leaving 8 bases between them. The CDR3 has 13 residues. Germline V gives CDR1 SGHRS, CDR2 YFSETQ. CDR3: CASSSDTNQPQHF. The CDR3 nucleotides are TGCGCCAGCAGCTCTGATACAAATCAGCCCCAGCATTTT.

The gene calls are TRBV5-6 and TRBJ1-3; D is perhaps TRBD1 (5 bases). The V end lost 0 bases, the J end lost 0 bases, and 13 bases lay between the germline ends. The CDR3 covers 17 residues. CDR1 is SGHDT, CDR2 YYEEEE, per germline. The CDR3 region is CASSLEPGRVSGNTIYF. Here the CDR3 DNA reads TGTGCCAGCAGCTTGGAACCAGGGAGGGTCTCTGGAAACACCATATATTTT.

The chain combines TRBV6-5 with TRBJ1-4; D unclear. The germline V gene has CDR1 MNHEY and CDR2 SVGAGI. The CDR3 covers 14 residues. Trimming pared 4 bases from V and 5 bases from J, leaving 11 bases between. CDR3 coding DNA: TGTGCCAGCAGTTCCCCAGGCGGAAATGAAAAACTGTTTTTT. This translates into CASSSPGGNEKLFF.

The CDR3 sequence is CASTLWGRLTDTQYF. In DNA, the CDR3 is TGTGCCAGCACCCTCTGGGGGCGCCTGACAGATACGCAGTATTTT. The chain couples TRBV7-2 to TRBJ2-3; D perhaps matches TRBD1 (6 bases). Trimming left V 7 bases short and J 3 bases short, with 17 bases between. CDR1 SGHTA and CDR2 FQGNSA come from the germline V gene. The CDR3 totals 15 residues.

The J gene is TRBJ1-3, the V gene TRBV28; TRBD1 agrees at 8 bases. Germline CDR1 and CDR2: MDHEN and SYDVKM. V shed 2 bases, J shed 2 bases, and the junction held 8 bases outside the gene matches. The length of the CDR3 is 17 residues. The CDR3 bases are TGTGCCAGCAGTTTACTGGGCAGGGGGCGCGCTGGAAACACCATATATTTT. Translated, it gives CASSLLGRGRAGNTIYF.

As regards this clone: The same CDR3 can be traced to other DNA sequences in this sample. The genes are TRBV28 and TRBJ1-1; no reliable D call. The CDR3 is 13 amino acids. CDR1 and CDR2 from the germline V gene are MDHEN and SYDVKM. V dropped 2 bases and J dropped 1 base, with 5 bases sitting between them. CDR3 amino acids: CASSLAGNTEAFF. CDR3 coding DNA: TGTGCCAGCAGTTTAGCAGGGAACACTGAAGCTTTCTTT.

This rearrangement joins TRBV9 to TRBJ2-2; 12 nucleotides line up with TRBD1. With V trimmed by 3 bases and J by 7 bases, 7 bases remained unmatched. This CDR3 spans 16 amino acids. From germline, CDR1 is SGDLS and CDR2 YYNGEE. CDR3 nucleotide sequence: TGTGCCAGCAGCGCTGTGGGACAGGGGGCTGTCGGGGAGCTGTTTTTT. Its translation is CASSAVGQGAVGELFF.